This T cell receptor beta chain was sequenced in a study of CD8+ T cells in alopecia areata. Study details: Those treated were given oral tofacitinib at 5 to 10 mg twice daily. Study-wide findings and caveats: Tofacitinib significantly decreased scalp clonality and expanded CD8+ clones among top 100. Lesional tissue from the scalp (especially in alopecia totalis/universalis) showed higher clonality than normal scalp.

In each case, RNA was isolated and then reverse transcribed into cDNA as the sequencing template. The method was immunoSEQ multiplex PCR; TCRdb's version includes in-frame clones alone and lacks a portion of them. The profile shows 200,000 to 250,000 clones, more than 45% of them singletons. The V gene's germline CDR1 is SQVTM and CDR2 ANQGSEA. V lost 0 bases, J lost 7 bases, and 7 bases lay in between. The CDR3 contains 12 residues. This clone was counted a single time. Its specificity is not known. As for treatment: oral pan-JAK inhibitor, 5-10 mg twice daily. The researchers isolated CD4+ and CD8+ T cells from PBMCs by sorting.

The specimen comprised CD4+ T cells sorted from blood, sampled at week 4, from a patient treated with tofacitinib. The sequence came from a human donor with alopecia areata. The chain is built from TRBV29-1 and TRBJ1-5; maybe TRBD1 (6 bases). The DNA of the CDR3 is TGCAGCGTTGAAGATAGGGGGCAGCCCCAGCATTTT. It translates to CSVEDRGQPQHF.